This TCR beta chain was recorded in a study of T cell changes during pregnancy in multiple sclerosis. In the case of this clone: Other DNA sequences in this sample translate to the same CDR3.

The J segment lost 3 bases and the V segment lost 3 bases, leaving 5 bases of the junction unmatched. From germline, CDR1 is KGHSH and CDR2 LQKENI. The CDR3 totals 16 residues. Clones were sequenced by immunoSEQ multiplex PCR, and TCRdb holds only the in-frame ones, with some missing. The sample carries roughly 100,000 clones, 75% to 95% recorded once. This TCR derives from a female donor in good health, enrolled as a control in a pregnancy study. The sequencing here drew on peripheral blood, taken in the second trimester of pregnancy. The chain couples TRBV18 to TRBJ2-7, with TRBD2 identical over 13 bases. The CDR3 is CASSPTRTSGGYEQYF. The DNA of the CDR3 is TGTGCCAGCTCACCTACCAGGACTAGCGGGGGCTACGAGCAGTACTTC. The full variable domain, with the rest looked up from reference TRBV18 and TRBJ2-7, is NAGVMQNPRHLVRRRGQEARLRCSPMKGHSHVYWYRQLPEEGLKFMVYLQKENIIDESGMPKERFSAEFPKEGPSILRIQQVVRGDSAAYFCASSPTRTSGGYEQYFGPGTRLTVT.